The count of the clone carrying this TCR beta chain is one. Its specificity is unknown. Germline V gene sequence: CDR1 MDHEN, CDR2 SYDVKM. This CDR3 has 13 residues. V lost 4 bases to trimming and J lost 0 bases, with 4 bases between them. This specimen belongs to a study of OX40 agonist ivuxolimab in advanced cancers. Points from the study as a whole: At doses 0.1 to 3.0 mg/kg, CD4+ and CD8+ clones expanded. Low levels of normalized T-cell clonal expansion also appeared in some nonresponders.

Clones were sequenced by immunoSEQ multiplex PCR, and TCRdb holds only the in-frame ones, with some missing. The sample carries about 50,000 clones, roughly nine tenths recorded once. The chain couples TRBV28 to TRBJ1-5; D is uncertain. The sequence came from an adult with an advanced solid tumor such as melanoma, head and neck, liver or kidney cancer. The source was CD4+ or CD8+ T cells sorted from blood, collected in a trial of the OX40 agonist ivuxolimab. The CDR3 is CASSSGSNQPQHF. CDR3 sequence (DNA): TGTGCCAGCAGTTCAGGTAGCAATCAGCCCCAGCATTTT.